This T cell receptor beta chain was sequenced in a study of T cells after yellow fever vaccination. Via MiXCR, TCRdb re-called the 5' RACE reads, giving one row per CDR3 protein. The top ten hold approximately 16% of the sample, which has hundreds of thousands of distinct CDR3 sequences, under 7.5% seen once. This clonotype was counted between two and nine times. The source was PBMCs, collected 5 days after the yellow fever booster vaccination. The TCR was taken from a man aged 30 to 45 who received the YFV17D yellow fever vaccine.

The CDR3 region has the DNA TGCAGTCCCCAGCAGGGCAATGAGCAGTTCTTC. This gives the protein CSPQQGNEQFF. The rearrangement uses TRBV20-1 and TRBJ2-1, with a weak D call TRBD1 (5 bases). This CDR3 has 11 residues. V lost 8 bases, J lost 6 bases, and 11 bases lay in between. CDR1 and CDR2 (germline): DFQATT, SNEGSKA (reference sequence).